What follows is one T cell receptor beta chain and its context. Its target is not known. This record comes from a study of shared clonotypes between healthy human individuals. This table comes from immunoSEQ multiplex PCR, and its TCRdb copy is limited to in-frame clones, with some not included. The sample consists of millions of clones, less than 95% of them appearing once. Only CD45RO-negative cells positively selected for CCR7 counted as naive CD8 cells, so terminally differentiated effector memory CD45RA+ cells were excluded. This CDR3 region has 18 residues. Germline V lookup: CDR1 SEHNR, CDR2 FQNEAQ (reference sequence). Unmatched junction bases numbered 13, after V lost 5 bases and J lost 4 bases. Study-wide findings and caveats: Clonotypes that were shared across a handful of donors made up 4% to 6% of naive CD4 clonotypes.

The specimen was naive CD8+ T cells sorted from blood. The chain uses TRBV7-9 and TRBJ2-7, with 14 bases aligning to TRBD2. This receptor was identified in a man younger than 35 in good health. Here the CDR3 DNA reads TGTGCCAGCAGCCACGCGGGACTAGCGGGAGTTTACTTTTACGAGCAGTACTTC. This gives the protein CASSHAGLAGVYFYEQYF.